This T cell receptor (beta chain) was recorded in a study of blood T cell repertoires in COVID-19 (dated by TCRdb to 2020 to 2022). Study-wide context: Samples from collaborators originated in the United States, Italy and Spain and spanned both the acute and convalescent phases of COVID-19. Where HLA class I and class II types were available, the types were taken from metadata supplied by the sample provider, not from assay-based typing. Samples came from the ongoing ImmuneRACE study (first 160 participants) plus 1,254 subjects from 6 global collaborators. Deeply sampled blood TCRbeta repertoires from subjects exposed to, actively infected with, or recovered from COVID-19 were included in the dataset. A freely available public database, intended as a resource for researchers studying the immune response to SARS-CoV-2, is where the repertoires were released. The prospective study material was composed of cDNA or gDNA derived from T cells, B-cell-depleted T cells, or PBMCs. Nearly every sample came with metadata listing a de-identified subject ID, COVID-19 status, age in years and sex.

Each collaborating institution followed its own protocols to collect whole blood in K2EDTA tubes. Collaborator samples were shipped for TCRbeta analysis as frozen whole blood, isolated PBMCs, or DNA extracted from either sample type. In the germline V gene, CDR1 corresponds to SGHRS and CDR2 to YFSETQ. The CDR3 goes from the cysteine to the phenylalanine over 12 residues. Only CDR3 DNA is held: 36 bases, read in frame from base 1. The junction shows trimming of 0 bases on V and 9 bases on J, plus 7 bases between the germline ends. As regards this clone: The antigen it recognizes is unknown. No base quality information exists; no much larger clone differs at one position.

The full study reports these points: The quantity of clinical and demographic metadata differed by source and by participant and was supplied without curation.

TCRbeta CDR3 regions were amplified from genomic DNA by means of the immunoSEQ Assay, a bias-controlled multiplex PCR. The authors processed their data as follows. The number of nucleated cells in each sample was estimated by amplification of reference gene primers within the assay. To quantify the absolute abundance of each unique TCRbeta CDR3 rearrangement, sequence reads were collapsed and filtered. Productive Simpson clonality was computed per sample as the square root of Simpson's diversity index over productive rearrangements. TCRdb retrieved this table from immuneACCESS and kept in-frame rearrangements only. Not all clones are present; in checked studies, unresolved V genes account for under half, and no reason is known for the remainder. V and J calls plus clone size are reproduced from that table; the DNA served to infer D and trimming. The sample data list 60,000 to 65,000 clones, and about 76% of these were observed just once. Together, the top ten hold 45% to 65% of the sample.

The TCR was taken from an elderly woman with acute or convalescent COVID-19. The chain uses TRBV5-1 and TRBJ2-1; no D gene can be assigned with confidence. The specimen sequenced was peripheral blood. The nucleotide sequence reads TGCGCCAGCAGCTTGGCCAGGATTGAGCAGTTCTTC. It codes for CASSLARIEQFF.